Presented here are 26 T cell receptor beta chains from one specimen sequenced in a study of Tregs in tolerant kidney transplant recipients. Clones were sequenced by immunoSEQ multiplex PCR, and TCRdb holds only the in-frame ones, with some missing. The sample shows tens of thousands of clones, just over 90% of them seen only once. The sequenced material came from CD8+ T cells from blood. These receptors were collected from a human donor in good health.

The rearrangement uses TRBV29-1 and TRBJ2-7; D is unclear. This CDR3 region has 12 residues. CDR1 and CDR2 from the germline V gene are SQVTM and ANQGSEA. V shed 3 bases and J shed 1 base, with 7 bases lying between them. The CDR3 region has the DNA TGCAGCGTTGAGAAGGGATCCTACGAGCAGTACTTC. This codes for CSVEKGSYEQYF.

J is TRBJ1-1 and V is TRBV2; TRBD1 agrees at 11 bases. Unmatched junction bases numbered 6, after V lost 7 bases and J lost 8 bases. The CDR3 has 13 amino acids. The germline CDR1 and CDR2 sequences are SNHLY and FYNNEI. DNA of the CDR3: TGTGCCAGCAAGAGAAGGGACAGGGGGGAAGCTTTCTTT. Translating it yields CASKRRDRGEAFF.

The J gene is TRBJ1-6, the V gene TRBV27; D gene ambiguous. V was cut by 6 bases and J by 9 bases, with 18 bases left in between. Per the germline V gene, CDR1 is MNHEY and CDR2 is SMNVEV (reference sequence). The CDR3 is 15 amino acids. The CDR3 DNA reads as TGTGCCAGCAGACCGCCGGGTCTCTGGGGTTCACCCCTCCACTTT. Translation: CASRPPGLWGSPLHF.

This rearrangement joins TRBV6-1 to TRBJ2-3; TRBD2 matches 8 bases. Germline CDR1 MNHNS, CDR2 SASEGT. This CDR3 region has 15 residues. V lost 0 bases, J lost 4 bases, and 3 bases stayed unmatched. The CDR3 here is CASSEASGTPDTQYF. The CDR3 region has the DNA TGTGCCAGCAGTGAAGCTAGCGGGACTCCAGATACGCAGTATTTT.

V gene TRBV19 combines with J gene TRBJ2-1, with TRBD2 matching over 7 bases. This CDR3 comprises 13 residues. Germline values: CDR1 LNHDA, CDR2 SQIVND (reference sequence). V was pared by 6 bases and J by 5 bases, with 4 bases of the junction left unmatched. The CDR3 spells CASRPSGDNEQFF. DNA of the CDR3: TGTGCCAGTAGGCCTAGCGGAGACAATGAGCAGTTCTTC.

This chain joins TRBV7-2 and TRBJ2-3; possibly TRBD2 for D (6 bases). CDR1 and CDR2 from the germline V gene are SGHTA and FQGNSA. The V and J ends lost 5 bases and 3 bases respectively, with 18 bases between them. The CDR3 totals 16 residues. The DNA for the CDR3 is TGTGCCAGCAGCACCTACGGGGGTTGGGTGACAGATACGCAGTATTTT. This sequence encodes CASSTYGGWVTDTQYF. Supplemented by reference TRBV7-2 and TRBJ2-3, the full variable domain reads GAGVSQSPSNKVTEKGKDVELRCDPISGHTALYWYRQSLGQGLEFLIYFQGNSAPDKSGLPSDRFSAERTGGSVSTLTIQRTQQEDSAVYLCASSTYGGWVTDTQYFGPGTRLTVL.

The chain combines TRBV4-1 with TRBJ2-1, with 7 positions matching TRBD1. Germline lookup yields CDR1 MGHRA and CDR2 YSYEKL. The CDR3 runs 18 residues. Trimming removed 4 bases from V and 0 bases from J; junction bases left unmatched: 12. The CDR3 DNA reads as TGCGCCAGCAGCCGAAATCAGGGGACAGATAGCTCCTACAATGAGCAGTTCTTC. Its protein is CASSRNQGTDSSYNEQFF.

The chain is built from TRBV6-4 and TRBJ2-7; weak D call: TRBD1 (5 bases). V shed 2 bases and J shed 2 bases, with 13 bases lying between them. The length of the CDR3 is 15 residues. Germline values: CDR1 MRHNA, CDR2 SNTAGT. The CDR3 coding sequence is TGTGCCAGCAGTGACCCCGCACAGGTCACCTACGAGCAGTACTTC. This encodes CASSDPAQVTYEQYF.

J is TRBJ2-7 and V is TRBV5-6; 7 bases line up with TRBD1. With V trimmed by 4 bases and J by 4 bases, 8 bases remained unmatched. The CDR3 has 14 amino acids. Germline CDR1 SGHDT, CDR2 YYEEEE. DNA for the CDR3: TGTGCCAGCAGCACCGGGACAGCGACTTACGAGCAGTACTTC. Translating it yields CASSTGTATYEQYF.

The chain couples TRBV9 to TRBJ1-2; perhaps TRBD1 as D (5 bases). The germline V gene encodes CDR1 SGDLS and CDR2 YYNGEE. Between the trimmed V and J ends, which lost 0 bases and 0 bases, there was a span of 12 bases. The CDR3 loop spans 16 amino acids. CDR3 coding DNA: TGTGCCAGCAGCGTAGAAGGGGAAGGGGCTAACTATGGCTACACCTTC. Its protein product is CASSVEGEGANYGYTF.

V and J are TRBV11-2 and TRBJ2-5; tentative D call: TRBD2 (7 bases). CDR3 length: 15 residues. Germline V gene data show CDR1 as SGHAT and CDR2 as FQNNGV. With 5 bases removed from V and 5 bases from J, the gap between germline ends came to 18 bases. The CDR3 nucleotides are TGTGCCAGCAGCGGGGCATGGGGGGGCGCGGAGACCCAGTACTTC. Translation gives CASSGAWGGAETQYF. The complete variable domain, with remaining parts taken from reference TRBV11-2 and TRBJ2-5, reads EAGVAQSPRYKIIEKRQSVAFWCNPISGHATLYWYQQILGQGPKLLIQFQNNGVVDDSQLPKDRFSAERLKGVDSTLKIQPAKLEDSAVYLCASSGAWGGAETQYFGPGTRLLVL.

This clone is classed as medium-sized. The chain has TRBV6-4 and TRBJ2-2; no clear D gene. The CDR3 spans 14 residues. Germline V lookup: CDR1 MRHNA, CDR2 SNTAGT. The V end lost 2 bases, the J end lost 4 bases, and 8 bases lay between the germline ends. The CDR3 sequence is CASSDREATGELFF. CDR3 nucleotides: TGTGCCAGCAGTGACAGGGAAGCCACCGGGGAGCTGTTTTTT.

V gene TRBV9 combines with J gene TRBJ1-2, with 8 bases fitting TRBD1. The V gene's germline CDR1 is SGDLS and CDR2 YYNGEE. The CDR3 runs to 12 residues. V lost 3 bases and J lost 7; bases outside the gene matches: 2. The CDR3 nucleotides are TGTGCCAGCAGCGCAGGGGGCTCTGGCTACACCTTC. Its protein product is CASSAGGSGYTF.

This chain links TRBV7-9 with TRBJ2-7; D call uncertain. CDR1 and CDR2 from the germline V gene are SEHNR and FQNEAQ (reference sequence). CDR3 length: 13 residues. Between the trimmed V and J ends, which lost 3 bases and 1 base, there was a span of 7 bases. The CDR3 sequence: CASSLGISYEQYF. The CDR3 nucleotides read TGTGCCAGCAGCTTGGGGATTTCCTACGAGCAGTACTTC.

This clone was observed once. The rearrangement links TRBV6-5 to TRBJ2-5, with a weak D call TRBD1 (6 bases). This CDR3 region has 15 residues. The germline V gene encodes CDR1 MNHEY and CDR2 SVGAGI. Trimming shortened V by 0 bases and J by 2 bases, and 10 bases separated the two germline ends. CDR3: CASSYSTGDQETQYF. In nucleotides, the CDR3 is TGTGCCAGCAGTTACTCGACAGGAGATCAAGAGACCCAGTACTTC.

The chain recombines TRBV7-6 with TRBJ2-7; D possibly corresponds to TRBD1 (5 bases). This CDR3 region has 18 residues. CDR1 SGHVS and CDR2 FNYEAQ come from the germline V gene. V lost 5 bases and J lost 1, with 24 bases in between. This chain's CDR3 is CASSPPKDQGIESYEQYF. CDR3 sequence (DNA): TGTGCCAGCAGCCCCCCAAAGGATCAGGGTATTGAATCCTACGAGCAGTACTTC.

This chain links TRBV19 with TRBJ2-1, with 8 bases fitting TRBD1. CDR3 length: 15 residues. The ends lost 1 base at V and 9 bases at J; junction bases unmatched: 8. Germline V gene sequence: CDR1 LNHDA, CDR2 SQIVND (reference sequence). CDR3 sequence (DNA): TGTGCCAGTAGTATAGTTCCAGGGGGCTTCGCTGAGCAGTTCTTC. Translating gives CASSIVPGGFAEQFF. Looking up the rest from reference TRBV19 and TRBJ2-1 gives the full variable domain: DGGITQSPKYLFRKEGQNVTLSCEQNLNHDAMYWYRQDPGQGLRLIYYSQIVNDFQKGDIAEGYSVSREKKESFPLTVTSAQKNPTAFYLCASSIVPGGFAEQFFGPGTRLTVL.

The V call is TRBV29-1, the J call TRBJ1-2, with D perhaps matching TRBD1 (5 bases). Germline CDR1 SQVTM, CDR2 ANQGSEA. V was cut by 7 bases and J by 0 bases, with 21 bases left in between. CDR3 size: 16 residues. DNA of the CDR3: TGCAGCGCGGGGGGGGAGGCTGACAGTCCTAACTATGGCTACACCTTC. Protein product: CSAGGEADSPNYGYTF.

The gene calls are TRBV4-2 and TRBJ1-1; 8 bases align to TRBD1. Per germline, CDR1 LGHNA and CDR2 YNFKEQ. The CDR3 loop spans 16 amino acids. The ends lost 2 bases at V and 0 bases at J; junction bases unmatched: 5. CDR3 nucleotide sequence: TGTGCCAGCAGCCAACTCCCAGGGGGCTTGAACACTGAAGCTTTCTTT. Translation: CASSQLPGGLNTEAFF.

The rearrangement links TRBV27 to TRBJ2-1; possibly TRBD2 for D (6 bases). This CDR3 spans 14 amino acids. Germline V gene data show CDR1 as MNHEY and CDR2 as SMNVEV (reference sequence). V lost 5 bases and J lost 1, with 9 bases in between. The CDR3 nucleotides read TGTGCCAGCAGTCCGGCGGGGTCCTACAATGAGCAGTTCTTC. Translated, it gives CASSPAGSYNEQFF.

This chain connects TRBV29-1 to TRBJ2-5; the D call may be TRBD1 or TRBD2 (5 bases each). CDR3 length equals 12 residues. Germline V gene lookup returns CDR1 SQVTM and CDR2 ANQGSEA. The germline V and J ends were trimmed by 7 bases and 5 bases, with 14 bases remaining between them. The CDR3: CSGGRLKETQYF. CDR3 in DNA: TGCAGCGGGGGACGGCTGAAGGAGACCCAGTACTTC.

In nucleotides, the CDR3 is TGCGCCAGCAGCTTGGGCGGCAGGGCCACAGATACGCAGTATTTT. Amino acid sequence: CASSLGGRATDTQYF. The gene calls are TRBV5-1 and TRBJ2-3, with TRBD1 as a possible D gene (5 bases). Germline V CDR1 and CDR2: SGHRS, YFSETQ. This CDR3 has 15 amino acids. Trimming left V 0 bases short and J 2 bases short, with 10 bases between.

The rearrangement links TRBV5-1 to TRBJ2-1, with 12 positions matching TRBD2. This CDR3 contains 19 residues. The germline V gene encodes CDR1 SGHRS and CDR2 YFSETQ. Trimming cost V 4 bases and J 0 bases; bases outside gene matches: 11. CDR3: CASSPGTSGFISSYNEQFF. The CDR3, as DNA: TGCGCCAGCAGCCCCGGGACTAGCGGGTTTATTAGCTCCTACAATGAGCAGTTCTTC.

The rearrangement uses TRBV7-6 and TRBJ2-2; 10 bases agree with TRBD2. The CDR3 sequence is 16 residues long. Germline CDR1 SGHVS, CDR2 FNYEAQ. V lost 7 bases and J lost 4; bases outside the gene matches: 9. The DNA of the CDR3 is TGTGCCAGCACTTCCCCTGGACTAGCGGTCACCGGGGAGCTGTTTTTT. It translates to CASTSPGLAVTGELFF.

The CDR3 coding sequence is TGTGCCAGCAGTTTACACAGGGGTCGAGCCAAAAACATTCAGTACTTC. It yields the protein CASSLHRGRAKNIQYF. The rearrangement joins TRBV27 to TRBJ2-4, with 7 bases lining up with TRBD1. The germline V gene encodes CDR1 MNHEY and CDR2 SMNVEV (reference sequence). CDR3 size: 16 residues. Trimming cost V 2 bases and J 0 bases; bases outside gene matches: 4.

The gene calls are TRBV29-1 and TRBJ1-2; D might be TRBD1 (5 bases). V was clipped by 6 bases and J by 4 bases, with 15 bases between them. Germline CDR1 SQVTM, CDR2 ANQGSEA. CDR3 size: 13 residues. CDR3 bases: TGCAGCGTCGCGGGGGTCAGTCTCTATGGCTACACCTTC. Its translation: CSVAGVSLYGYTF.